Following are 4 T cell receptor beta chains from one sample sequenced in a study of cytomegalovirus exposure and HLA in healthy donors. PCR was performed using 60 Vbeta and 13 Jbeta primers. The repertoire was sequenced with immunoSEQ multiplex PCR; TCRdb's copy has only in-frame clones and lacks some. This sample has about 160,000 clones, with approximately 79% found just once. The sample taken for sequencing was PBMCs. Receptors originate from a man aged 55 to 69 in good health and CMV-seronegative.

This clone was detected once. This chain connects TRBV28 to TRBJ2-5, with TRBD1 as a possible D gene (6 bases). V was trimmed by 3 bases and J by 3 bases, leaving 14 bases between them. CDR3 size: 15 residues. Per the germline V gene, CDR1 is MDHEN and CDR2 is SYDVKM. The CDR3 DNA sequence: TGTGCCAGCAGTTTCTTAGGGACATCCGAAGAGACCCAGTACTTC. It yields the protein CASSFLGTSEETQYF.

This chain links TRBV5-5 with TRBJ1-4, with a tentative D call TRBD1 (5 bases). Trimming removed 5 bases at V and 0 bases at J, with 17 bases between. Germline loops: CDR1 SGHKS, CDR2 YYEKEE (reference sequence). CDR3 length: 17 amino acids. The CDR3 loop is CASSYDSSTSTNEKLFF. CDR3 DNA sequence: TGTGCCAGCAGTTACGACAGCTCCACTTCAACTAATGAAAAACTGTTTTTT.

This sequence joins TRBV19 and TRBJ2-7, with 7 bases fitting TRBD1. The germline V gene encodes CDR1 LNHDA and CDR2 SQIVND (reference sequence). V trimming: 6 bases; J trimming: 2 bases; junction bases outside the gene matches: 4. This CDR3 is 13 amino acids long. CDR3 DNA sequence: TGTGCCAGTAGCCGGGACAGAGCCTACGAGCAGTACTTC. Translating it yields CASSRDRAYEQYF.

The sample holds a few counts of this clone. This rearrangement joins TRBV7-9 to TRBJ1-5; 8 bases line up with TRBD1. The CDR3 sequence is 15 residues long. CDR1 is SEHNR, CDR2 FQNEAQ, per germline (reference sequence). V lost 4 bases and J lost 5; bases outside the gene matches: 7. The chain's CDR3 is CASSSADREYQPQHF. CDR3 DNA sequence: TGTGCCAGCAGCTCCGCGGACAGGGAGTATCAGCCCCAGCATTTT.